The T cell receptor beta chain described here comes from a study of T cell responses to AZD1222 COVID-19 vaccine. General study findings and limits: Seropositivity was recorded at baseline in only a handful of AZD1222 recipients. Reportedly, close to half of spike-specific TCRs are directed against unmutated variant regions.

With regard to this clone: No antigen is known for it.

The trim removed 5 bases at V and 0 bases at J, leaving 14 bases unmatched. The CDR3 contains 19 residues. CDR1 SGHRS and CDR2 YFSETQ come from the germline V gene. Clones were sequenced by immunoSEQ multiplex PCR, and TCRdb holds only the in-frame ones, with some missing. The table includes approximately 150,000 clones, about 90% detected once. The rearrangement uses TRBV5-1 and TRBJ2-6; 7 nucleotides align to TRBD2. The receptor's source is an adult in good health. This specimen was peripheral blood, taken on day 0 of AZD1222 vaccination. CDR3 sequence reads: CASRFVALGGNSGANVLTF. The CDR3 region has the DNA TGCGCCAGCAGATTTGTGGCCCTCGGGGGGAACTCTGGGGCCAACGTCCTGACTTTC.